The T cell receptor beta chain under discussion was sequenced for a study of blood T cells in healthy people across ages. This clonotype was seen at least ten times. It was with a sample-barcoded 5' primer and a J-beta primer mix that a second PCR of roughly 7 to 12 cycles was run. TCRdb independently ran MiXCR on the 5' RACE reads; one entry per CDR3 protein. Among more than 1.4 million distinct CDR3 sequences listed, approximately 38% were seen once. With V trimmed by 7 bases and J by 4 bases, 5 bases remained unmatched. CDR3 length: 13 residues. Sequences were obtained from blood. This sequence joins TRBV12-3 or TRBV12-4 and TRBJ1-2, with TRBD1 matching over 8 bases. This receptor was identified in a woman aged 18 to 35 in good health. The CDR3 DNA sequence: TGTGCCAGCACCGGACAGGGTATCTATGGCTACACCTTC. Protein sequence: CASTGQGIYGYTF.